These 26 T cell receptor beta chains originate from one sample sequenced in a study of blood T cell repertoires in COVID-19 (TCRdb year 2020). Library construction relied on the immunoSEQ multiplex PCR assay. Entries here come from immuneACCESS through TCRdb and include only in-frame sequences with V and J called. Some clones fail to appear in such tables; in the studies checked, an unresolved V gene covers under half of the shortfall, and the cause of the remainder is unknown. For this sample the table gives approximately 35,000 clones, of which 78% were detected only once. The ten most abundant clones make up over 35% of the sample. Sequencing was performed on peripheral blood. The receptors were sampled from a man of 80 years or more with acute or convalescent COVID-19.

The rearrangement links TRBV5-1 to TRBJ2-7, with 7 bases lining up with TRBD1. Germline CDR1 reads SGHRS; CDR2 reads YFSETQ. Trimming at V came to 4 bases and at J to 4 bases, leaving 11 bases not matched to a gene. This CDR3 has 15 residues. This CDR3 reads CASSPRQGTTYEQYF. CDR3 bases: TGCGCCAGCAGCCCGCGACAGGGAACTACATACGAGCAGTACTTC.

This CDR3 is CASSVAQGAYSEAFF. The DNA of the CDR3 is TGTGCCAGCAGCGTAGCGCAGGGGGCTTACTCTGAAGCTTTCTTT. The chain is built from TRBV9 and TRBJ1-1, with 8 bases lining up with TRBD1. Losses at the gene ends were 0 bases for V and 6 bases for J; bases not matched to a gene: 7. Per germline, CDR1 SGDLS and CDR2 YYNGEE. CDR3 length equals 15 residues.

The chain links TRBV19 to TRBJ1-5; 7 bases map to TRBD1. Germline CDR1 LNHDA, CDR2 SQIVND (reference sequence). CDR3 size: 14 residues. V was clipped by 6 bases and J by 6 bases; unmatched bases: 8. Here the CDR3 reads CASRTDRAGQPQHF. CDR3 DNA sequence: TGTGCCAGTAGGACCGACAGGGCCGGTCAGCCCCAGCATTTT.

V is TRBV4-3 and J is TRBJ1-2; 11 bases align to TRBD1. The junction had 4 bases not matched to a gene; V was cut back by 3 bases and J by 1 base. The CDR3 is 16 amino acids. The germline CDR1 and CDR2 sequences are LGHNA and YSLEER. The CDR3 coding sequence is TGCGCCAGCAGCCAGGGGACAGGGGGACTTAACTATGGCTACACCTTC. Translating gives CASSQGTGGLNYGYTF.

The rearrangement links TRBV29-1 to TRBJ1-2; a possible D gene is TRBD1 (6 bases). Deletions cut 3 bases from V and 6 bases from J, with 11 bases between. The CDR3 covers 12 residues. CDR1 is SQVTM and CDR2 is ANQGSEA in the germline V gene. The CDR3 sequence is CSVEFNRDGYTF. The CDR3 DNA is TGCAGCGTTGAGTTTAACAGGGATGGCTACACCTTC.

The chain uses TRBV11-2 and TRBJ2-4; TRBD1 matches at 8 bases. The ends lost 5 bases at V and 8 bases at J; junction bases unmatched: 8. CDR3 size: 14 residues. The germline gives CDR1 SGHAT, CDR2 FQNNGV. DNA of the CDR3: TGTGCCAGCAGCACCAGGACAGGGCGCGACATTCAGTACTTC. It codes for CASSTRTGRDIQYF.

The chain is built from TRBV4-1 and TRBJ1-1, with D tentatively TRBD1 (5 bases). V was pared by 1 base and J by 3 bases, with 18 bases between. Germline V gene data show CDR1 as MGHRA and CDR2 as YSYEKL. The CDR3 totals 17 residues. This CDR3 is CASSQGLGGRGDTEAFF. In nucleotides, the CDR3 is TGCGCCAGCAGCCAAGGGCTTGGGGGACGGGGGGACACTGAAGCTTTCTTT.

The J gene is TRBJ2-1, the V gene TRBV5-6; 9 nucleotides line up with TRBD1. Looked up from germline, CDR1 is SGHDT and CDR2 is YYEEEE. This CDR3 contains 16 residues. With 1 base clipped from V and 7 bases from J, the junction kept 9 bases outside the gene matches. In nucleotides, the CDR3 is TGTGCCAGCAGCTTGTTGGCCTCCGGGACAGGGAATGAGCAGTTCTTC. Translating gives CASSLLASGTGNEQFF.

The rearrangement links TRBV18 to TRBJ1-1, with 7 bases identical to TRBD1. From germline, CDR1 is KGHSH and CDR2 LQKENI. The CDR3 totals 15 residues. Trimming cost V 3 bases and J 5 bases; bases outside gene matches: 9. The CDR3 spells CASSPDSYRGTEAFF. CDR3 nucleotides: TGTGCCAGCTCACCCGATTCATACAGGGGAACTGAAGCTTTCTTT.

For the CDR3, the DNA is TGTGCCAGCAGCTTAATACCAGCGGGGGAGTTATACAATGAGCAGTTCTTC. Translating gives CASSLIPAGELYNEQFF. J is TRBJ2-1 and V is TRBV7-3; 8 nucleotides line up with TRBD2. Per the germline V gene, CDR1 is SGHTA and CDR2 is FQGTGA. V trimming: 1 base; J trimming: 4 bases; junction bases outside the gene matches: 9. This CDR3 is 17 amino acids long.

This clone was seen a handful of times. An end of the junction does not agree with germline; a read error may underlie this. The chain links TRBV7-7 to TRBJ2-1; 7 bases are a match to TRBD2. The CDR3 has 15 residues. The V gene's germline CDR1 is SSHAT and CDR2 FNYEAQ (reference sequence). Here the CDR3 reads CASSLAWGGLNEQFF. CDR3 nucleotide sequence: TGTGCTAGCAGCTTAGCGTGGGGGGGTTTGAATGAGCAGTTCTTC.

This chain links TRBV5-6 with TRBJ2-3, with D unclear. Germline values: CDR1 SGHDT, CDR2 YYEEEE. CDR3 length equals 14 residues. V was clipped by 1 base and J by 0 bases, with 6 bases between them. The CDR3 loop is CASSLFTSTDTQYF. The CDR3 bases are TGTGCCAGCAGCTTGTTCACTAGCACAGATACGCAGTATTTT.

The V gene is TRBV20-1, the J gene TRBJ2-4; D perhaps matches TRBD1 (5 bases). Trimming cost V 7 bases and J 5 bases, with 9 bases left between them. Germline loops: CDR1 DFQATT, CDR2 SNEGSKA (reference sequence). The CDR3 covers 11 residues. The CDR3 bases are TGCAGTGGCGCGACAGAAAACATTCAGTACTTC. Its translation: CSGATENIQYF.

The V and J genes are TRBV9 and TRBJ2-5; 12 bases agree with TRBD1. The CDR3 has 20 amino acids. CDR1 and CDR2 (germline): SGDLS, YYNGEE. Germline trimming cut 0 bases from V and 2 bases from J; bases unmatched to any gene: 14. Here the CDR3 reads CASSVGVVGTGGARQETQYF. CDR3 sequence (DNA): TGTGCCAGCAGCGTAGGAGTGGTGGGGACAGGGGGCGCAAGGCAAGAGACCCAGTACTTC.

This clone was seen a few times. The rearrangement uses TRBV21-1 and TRBJ1-5; the table assigns TRBD1, which was not confirmed against the DNA. TRBV21-1 is termed a pseudogene. The CDR3 covers 23 residues. The CDR3 sequence is CASNSKFGQGRSSEWYSNQPQHF. Written as DNA, the CDR3 is TGTGCCAGCAACAGTAAATTTGGACAGGGAAGATCGTCCGAGTGGTATAGCAATCAGCCCCAGCATTTT.

The rearrangement uses TRBV2 and TRBJ2-5; 7 bases match TRBD2. Germline V gene sequence: CDR1 SNHLY, CDR2 FYNNEI. This CDR3 has 16 residues. V lost 0 bases, J lost 2 bases, and 6 bases stayed unmatched. The CDR3 sequence is CASSEAMGRGQETQYF. DNA of the CDR3: TGTGCCAGCAGTGAAGCTATGGGGCGGGGGCAAGAGACCCAGTACTTC. Looking up the rest from reference TRBV2 and TRBJ2-5 gives the full variable domain: EPEVTQTPSHQVTQMGQEVILRCVPISNHLYFYWYRQILGQKVEFLVSFYNNEISEKSEIFDDQFSVERPDGSNFTLKIRSTKLEDSAMYFCASSEAMGRGQETQYFGPGTRLLVL.

The V call is TRBV11-3, the J call TRBJ1-1, with 11 bases matching TRBD1. The V gene's germline CDR1 is SGHNT and CDR2 YENEEA. V was clipped by 5 bases and J by 3 bases; unmatched bases: 8. The CDR3 is made up of 16 amino acids. The CDR3 sequence is CASSPGQGAGDTEAFF. The CDR3 DNA sequence: TGTGCCAGCAGCCCCGGACAGGGGGCAGGGGACACTGAAGCTTTCTTT. Full variable domain (remainder filled in from reference TRBV11-3 and TRBJ1-1): EAGVVQSPRYKIIEKKQPVAFWCNPISGHNTLYWYLQNLGQGPELLIRYENEEAVDDSQLPKDRFSAERLKGVDSTLKIQPAELGDSAVYLCASSPGQGAGDTEAFFGQGTRLTVV.

The genes are TRBV19 and TRBJ2-5; TRBD2 aligns across 13 bases. Unmatched junction bases numbered 7, after V lost 5 bases and J lost 4 bases. Germline V gene sequence: CDR1 LNHDA, CDR2 SQIVND (reference sequence). The CDR3 spans 16 residues. CDR3 in DNA: TGTGCCAGTAGTGTAGGAGGACTAGCGGGGGCAGAGACCCAGTACTTC. As protein: CASSVGGLAGAETQYF.

This clone was seen only once. The chain couples TRBV5-1 to TRBJ2-3; D is perhaps TRBD2 (5 bases). Trimming took off 2 bases at V and 3 bases at J, with 13 bases between the two ends. CDR1 is SGHRS, CDR2 YFSETQ, per germline. This CDR3 has 15 residues. CDR3 region: CASSLGLGRTDTQYF. The CDR3 coding sequence is TGCGCCAGCAGCTTAGGACTCGGTCGAACAGATACGCAGTATTTT.

The chain employs TRBV5-4 and TRBJ2-1, with a possible D match to TRBD1 (5 bases). Looked up from germline, CDR1 is SGHNT and CDR2 is YYREEE (reference sequence). CDR3 length: 13 residues. Trimming removed 9 bases at V and 2 bases at J, with 12 bases between. CDR3 bases: TGTGCCACCAACCGACAGACCTACAATGAGCAGTTCTTC. Its protein is CATNRQTYNEQFF.

There are a few counts of this clone. The chain combines TRBV5-1 with TRBJ2-3, with D maybe TRBD2 (7 bases). CDR1 is SGHRS and CDR2 is YFSETQ in the germline V gene. Trimming took 0 bases from V and 2 from J, leaving 10 bases between them. CDR3 length equals 15 residues. The CDR3 nucleotides read TGCGCCAGCAGCTTGGTGGGGGGGCTCACAGATACGCAGTATTTT. Translating gives CASSLVGGLTDTQYF.

This chain connects TRBV7-9 to TRBJ2-3; 7 bases align to TRBD1. CDR3 length equals 15 residues. Germline CDR1 is SEHNR and CDR2 is FQNEAQ (reference sequence). Losses at the gene ends were 1 base for V and 4 bases for J; bases not matched to a gene: 5. The DNA for the CDR3 is TGTGCCAGCAGCTTAGAAGGGCAGGGGGCAGATACGCAGTATTTT. Protein sequence: CASSLEGQGADTQYF.

This clone was seen once. The rearrangement joins TRBV5-6 to TRBJ2-7; 8 nucleotides agree with TRBD2. The CDR3 runs to 15 residues. J was trimmed by 6 bases and V by 3 bases; bases with no gene match: 11. CDR1 and CDR2 (germline): SGHDT, YYEEEE. In nucleotides, the CDR3 is TGTGCCAGCAGCTGGGCGGGGGGACTTGGATCCGAGCAGTACTTC. It specifies CASSWAGGLGSEQYF.

Only a few counts were recorded for this clone. The chain carries TRBV11-2 and TRBJ2-1, with 7 bases fitting TRBD2. The germline CDR1 and CDR2 sequences are SGHAT and FQNNGV. The CDR3 has 14 amino acids. J gave up 5 bases and V 3 bases, and 4 bases lay outside the gene matches. The CDR3 region has the DNA TGTGCCAGCAGCTTGGGAGGGGCCCACAATGAGCAGTTCTTC. This encodes CASSLGGAHNEQFF.

This chain uses TRBV4-2 with TRBJ2-3; 11 bases are shared with TRBD2. Germline CDR1 reads LGHNA; CDR2 reads YNFKEQ. CDR3 size: 18 residues. V dropped 1 base and J dropped 2; count of bases not matched to a gene: 8. The CDR3 protein is CASSQVAGGAGDTDTQYF. For the CDR3, the DNA is TGTGCCAGCAGCCAAGTAGCGGGGGGGGCAGGAGACACAGATACGCAGTATTTT.

The rearrangement links TRBV5-1 to TRBJ2-7, with 10 bases identical to TRBD2. Germline V gene sequence: CDR1 SGHRS, CDR2 YFSETQ. Trimming cost V 2 bases and J 0 bases; bases outside gene matches: 2. CDR3 length equals 15 residues. The CDR3, as DNA: TGCGCCAGCAGCTTAAGCGGGGGGGCCTCCTACGAGCAGTACTTC. Its translation is CASSLSGGASYEQYF.